Listed here are 15 T cell receptor beta chains from one sample, sequenced in a study of T cells after yellow fever vaccination. TCRdb itself ran the 5' RACE reads through MiXCR, one entry per CDR3 protein. This sample carries approximately 610,000 distinct CDR3 sequences, around 17% of them seen once, and the ten largest clones take roughly 17%. Material: PBMCs, obtained about 5 days after the first yellow fever vaccination. Every receptor here comes from a man in his late teens or twenties who received the YFV17D yellow fever vaccine.

The chain is built from TRBV5-4 and TRBJ2-3, with D hard to call. Deletions cut 0 bases from V and 8 bases from J, with 16 bases between. This CDR3 is 15 amino acids long. Germline V CDR1 and CDR2: SGHNT, YYREEE (reference sequence). The chain's CDR3 is CASSLAGTAGPTQYF. The CDR3 region has the DNA TGTGCCAGCAGCTTGGCCGGTACTGCCGGGCCTACGCAGTATTTT.

The V call is TRBV14, the J call TRBJ1-1; weak D call: TRBD1 (5 bases). The CDR3 is 14 residues long. Trimming took 1 base from V and 6 from J, leaving 12 bases between them. Germline-derived CDR1 and CDR2 are SGHDN and FVKESK. The CDR3, as DNA: TGTGCCAGCAGCCAAGTTGCGGGGGTCTCTGAAGCTTTCTTT. Its protein is CASSQVAGVSEAFF.

The chain combines TRBV20-1 with TRBJ1-2, with TRBD1 as a possible D gene (6 bases). The germline V gene encodes CDR1 DFQATT and CDR2 SNEGSKA (reference sequence). Trimming removed 5 bases at V and 8 bases at J, with 18 bases between. CDR3 size: 13 residues. The CDR3, as DNA: TGCAGTGCTTCGGCAGGGGCTGGAAGCGGCTACACCTTC. The encoded protein is CSASAGAGSGYTF.

The chain uses TRBV7-7 and TRBJ2-5; 7 positions match TRBD2. Unmatched junction bases numbered 7, after V lost 5 bases and J lost 7 bases. The germline V gene has CDR1 SSHAT and CDR2 FNYEAQ (reference sequence). The CDR3 is 13 amino acids. In nucleotides, the CDR3 is TGTGCCAGCAGCCCCGAGACGGGGGGGACCCAGTACTTC. Its translation is CASSPETGGTQYF.

This sequence joins TRBV7-2 and TRBJ2-5; 14 positions agree with TRBD2. CDR3 size: 16 residues. Germline CDR1 is SGHTA and CDR2 is FQGNSA. V was pared by 5 bases and J by 5 bases, with 7 bases of the junction left unmatched. CDR3 nucleotide sequence: TGTGCCAGCAGCCTTACGACTAGCGGGGGGGCGGAGACCCAGTACTTC. Residues: CASSLTTSGGAETQYF.

The J gene is TRBJ2-7, the V gene TRBV6-5; 7 bases fit TRBD1. Germline V CDR1 and CDR2: MNHEY, SVGAGI. The J segment lost 2 bases and the V segment lost 0 bases, leaving 4 bases of the junction unmatched. The CDR3 is 15 residues long. The CDR3 here is CASSYSPGTAYEQYF. The CDR3 DNA follows: TGTGCCAGCAGTTACTCACCCGGGACAGCCTACGAGCAGTACTTC.

This clonotype showed up just a few times. V is TRBV11-2 and J is TRBJ2-5; D remains ambiguous. The CDR3 contains 16 residues. Germline CDR1 and CDR2: SGHAT and FQNNGV. Between the trimmed V and J ends, which lost 1 base and 4 bases, there was a span of 16 bases. CDR3 protein: CASSLALGYWGETQYF. The CDR3, as DNA: TGTGCCAGCAGCTTAGCCCTGGGCTATTGGGGAGAGACCCAGTACTTC.

The chain joins TRBV20-1 to TRBJ2-2, with 10 bases identical to TRBD1. Trimming took 6 bases from V and 3 from J; bases not matched to a gene: 7. This CDR3 contains 15 residues. The V gene's germline CDR1 is DFQATT and CDR2 SNEGSKA (reference sequence). CDR3 sequence reads: CSAPDRGRDTGELFF. The CDR3 region has the DNA TGCAGTGCACCCGACAGGGGGCGAGACACCGGGGAGCTGTTTTTT.

The J gene is TRBJ2-2, the V gene TRBV7-2; D might be TRBD1 (6 bases). Germline CDR1 and CDR2: SGHTA and FQGNSA. The CDR3 is 16 residues long. V was clipped by 3 bases and J by 0 bases, with 11 bases between them. CDR3 sequence (DNA): TGTGCCAGCAGCTTCCCGACAGGATCGAACACCGGGGAGCTGTTTTTT. The encoded protein is CASSFPTGSNTGELFF.

This clonotype was counted only a few times. The chain combines TRBV6-1 with TRBJ2-5, with D hard to call. V was trimmed by 2 bases and J by 4 bases, leaving 5 bases between them. CDR1 is MNHNS and CDR2 is SASEGT in the germline V gene. The length of the CDR3 is 12 residues. CDR3 sequence reads: CASSEPGETQYF. The CDR3 DNA is TGTGCCAGCAGTGAACCGGGAGAGACCCAGTACTTC.

The chain carries TRBV4-1 and TRBJ1-5, with TRBD1 identical over 7 bases. Germline CDR1 is MGHRA and CDR2 is YSYEKL. CDR3 length equals 14 residues. The V segment lost 1 base and the J segment 10 bases; nucleotides outside the gene matches: 7. As DNA, the CDR3 is TGCGCCAGCAGCCAAGGCATCTGGACAGGCCCCCAGCATTTT. This codes for CASSQGIWTGPQHF.

This clonotype has a count of ten or more. The rearrangement links TRBV29-1 to TRBJ2-7; 8 bases fit TRBD1. Per the germline V gene, CDR1 is SQVTM and CDR2 is ANQGSEA. With 2 bases clipped from V and 4 bases from J, the junction kept 10 bases outside the gene matches. The CDR3 covers 15 residues. The CDR3 DNA is TGCAGCGTTGAAATACCCGGACAGGGCCGATACGAGCAGTACTTC. It yields the protein CSVEIPGQGRYEQYF.

This clonotype showed up just a few times. The chain combines TRBV28 with TRBJ1-2, with D perhaps TRBD1 (5 bases). The CDR3 is made up of 16 amino acids. The germline V gene encodes CDR1 MDHEN and CDR2 SYDVKM. V gave up 6 bases and J gave up 2 bases, with 19 bases separating them. The CDR3 here is CASRRTPGRANYGYTF. The DNA of the CDR3 is TGTGCCAGCAGGCGAACTCCGGGACGGGCAAACTATGGCTACACCTTC.

This clonotype has ten or more counts. This sequence joins TRBV7-2 and TRBJ2-3, with 13 nucleotides matching TRBD2. This CDR3 has 16 amino acids. The V gene's germline CDR1 is SGHTA and CDR2 FQGNSA. Trimming took 5 bases from V and 2 from J; bases not matched to a gene: 4. CDR3: CASSRGTSGDTDTQYF. In DNA, the CDR3 is TGTGCCAGCAGCCGAGGGACTAGCGGGGACACAGATACGCAGTATTTT.

Many counts were recorded for this clonotype. The chain joins TRBV10-2 to TRBJ2-5, with D possibly TRBD2 on 6 matching bases. The CDR3 length is 17 residues. CDR1 and CDR2 from the germline V gene are WSHSY and SAAADI. V lost 2 bases to trimming and J lost 0 bases, with 16 bases between them. The CDR3 DNA reads TGCGCCAGCAGTGAGGGGTCCGGATGGGGGGACCAAGAGACCCAGTACTTC. It translates to CASSEGSGWGDQETQYF.